A single T cell receptor (beta chain) is shown here with its context. Any history of autoimmune disease or systemic immunosuppression disqualified patients. This record belongs to a study of OX40 agonist ivuxolimab in advanced cancers. The CDR3 has 15 amino acids. V dropped 2 bases and J dropped 4 bases, with 14 bases sitting between them. Germline CDR1 is SEHNR and CDR2 is FQNEAQ (reference sequence). Repertoires were generated with immunoSEQ multiplex PCR, while TCRdb's copy carries only in-frame clones and drops some. Here the sample spans 150,000 to 170,000 clones, approximately 94% being singletons.

The chain employs TRBV7-9 and TRBJ1-2; no clear D gene. The receptor comes from an adult with an advanced solid tumor such as melanoma, head and neck, liver or kidney cancer. This specimen was CD4+ or CD8+ T cells sorted from blood, taken in a trial of the OX40 agonist ivuxolimab. The CDR3 sequence is CASSLSPPGLYGYTF. The CDR3 region has the DNA TGTGCCAGCAGCTTATCCCCCCCAGGCCTCTATGGCTACACCTTC.